These T cell receptor beta chains were read from a single sample in a study of blood T cell repertoires in COVID-19. Profiling relied on immunoSEQ multiplex PCR, and the TCRdb table lists in-frame clones only, not all of them. The profile shows roughly 200,000 clones, about 87% of them singletons. Specimen: PBMCs or T cells enriched from blood (not recorded which). Receptor source: a woman aged 30 to 39 who had recovered from COVID-19. The CDR3 runs from the conserved cysteine through the conserved F or W. Fields, in order: clone size, D gene, V gene, J gene, CDR3 DNA, CDR3 protein. The D gene is left open where the match is weak. Clone size is shown for a subset of rows, as once, few, many or a class of expanded clone.

clone size: -
D gene: -
V gene: TRBV7-9
J gene: TRBJ1-1
CDR3 DNA: TGTGCCAGCAGCTCGGGGAATACGAACACTGAAGCTTTCTTT
CDR3 protein: CASSSGNTNTEAFF

clone size: -
D gene: TRBD1
V gene: TRBV11-2
J gene: TRBJ1-2
CDR3 DNA: TGTGCCAGCAGCTACCAACCGGGACAGGGGGAAGGGGGCTACACCTTC
CDR3 protein: CASSYQPGQGEGGYTF

clone size: once
D gene: -
V gene: TRBV4-3
J gene: TRBJ1-5
CDR3 DNA: TGCGCCAGCAGCCCCGATAGGACAGTGGGGCAGCCCCAGCATTTT
CDR3 protein: CASSPDRTVGQPQHF

clone size: -
D gene: -
V gene: TRBV5-1
J gene: TRBJ2-1
CDR3 DNA: TGCGCCAGCAGACCTACCCCTAGTTCCTACAATGAGCAGTTCTTC
CDR3 protein: CASRPTPSSYNEQFF

clone size: few
D gene: -
V gene: TRBV6-5
J gene: TRBJ1-1
CDR3 DNA: TGTGCCAGCAGCCCATTGAACACTGAAGCTTTCTTT
CDR3 protein: CASSPLNTEAFF

clone size: -
D gene: -
V gene: TRBV12-3/TRBV12-4
J gene: TRBJ1-2
CDR3 DNA: TGTGCCAGCAGGGGCCGGCAACCCTATGGCTACACCTTC
CDR3 protein: CASRGRQPYGYTF

clone size: -
D gene: -
V gene: TRBV4-3
J gene: TRBJ1-2
CDR3 DNA: TGCGCCAGCAGCCAAGATAGCGGCTACACCTTC
CDR3 protein: CASSQDSGYTF

clone size: -
D gene: -
V gene: TRBV29-1
J gene: TRBJ1-6
CDR3 DNA: TGCAGCGTTGAAGATCTGGGGCTGGCGGGGCCACCCCTCCACTTT
CDR3 protein: CSVEDLGLAGPPLHF

clone size: -
D gene: -
V gene: TRBV7-9
J gene: TRBJ1-3
CDR3 DNA: TGTGCCAGCAGCACGGGTCCCGGAAACACCATATATTTT
CDR3 protein: CASSTGPGNTIYF

clone size: -
D gene: -
V gene: TRBV7-8
J gene: TRBJ1-2
CDR3 DNA: TGTGCCAGCAGCGCACATCTTCAAGGGGCTCGAGGCTACACCTTC
CDR3 protein: CASSAHLQGARGYTF

clone size: -
D gene: TRBD1
V gene: TRBV3-1/TRBV3-2
J gene: TRBJ2-7
CDR3 DNA: TGTGCCAGCAGCCCAGGGACAGAGTTTTTCTCCTACGAGCAGTACTTC
CDR3 protein: CASSPGTEFFSYEQYF

clone size: few
D gene: -
V gene: TRBV28
J gene: TRBJ2-1
CDR3 DNA: TGTGCCAGCAGCTACAGGGTCGACTACAATGAGCAGTTCTTC
CDR3 protein: CASSYRVDYNEQFF

clone size: -
D gene: -
V gene: TRBV6-5
J gene: TRBJ1-5
CDR3 DNA: TGTGCCAGCTGCAGGGGCGGCCAGCCCCAGCATTTT
CDR3 protein: CASCRGGQPQHF

clone size: -
D gene: TRBD1
V gene: TRBV18
J gene: TRBJ1-1
CDR3 DNA: TGTGCCAGCTCGCCCCGGGACAGTGAAGCTTTCTTT
CDR3 protein: CASSPRDSEAFF

clone size: -
D gene: TRBD1
V gene: TRBV19
J gene: TRBJ2-7
CDR3 DNA: TGTGCCAGTAGGATTGGACAGGGGGCTGCCTACGAGCAGTACTTC
CDR3 protein: CASRIGQGAAYEQYF

clone size: -
D gene: -
V gene: TRBV19
J gene: TRBJ1-1
CDR3 DNA: TGTGCCAGTAGTATACCGGGAGGTTCTGTAGCTTTCTTT
CDR3 protein: CASSIPGGSVAFF

clone size: -
D gene: TRBD2
V gene: TRBV19
J gene: TRBJ2-1
CDR3 DNA: TGTGCCAGTAGTCCCTTTAGCGGGGGGAACAATGAGCAGTTCTTC
CDR3 protein: CASSPFSGGNNEQFF

clone size: many
D gene: TRBD1
V gene: TRBV5-1
J gene: TRBJ1-2
CDR3 DNA: TGCGCCAGCAGCTCCCACGAGGGACAGGATTTTAACTATGGCTACACCTTC
CDR3 protein: CASSSHEGQDFNYGYTF

clone size: -
D gene: TRBD1
V gene: TRBV19
J gene: TRBJ1-2
CDR3 DNA: TGTGCCAGTAACCCACAGGGGAACTATGGCTACACCTTC
CDR3 protein: CASNPQGNYGYTF

clone size: -
D gene: TRBD1
V gene: TRBV7-2
J gene: TRBJ1-1
CDR3 DNA: TGTGCCAGCAGCTACGGGACAGCGGGAGGGGATCTCTTT
CDR3 protein: CASSYGTAGGDLF

clone size: -
D gene: -
V gene: TRBV9
J gene: TRBJ2-2
CDR3 DNA: TGTGCCAGCAGCGTAGGAGGCACCGGGGAGCTGTTTTTT
CDR3 protein: CASSVGGTGELFF

clone size: once
D gene: -
V gene: TRBV2
J gene: TRBJ2-6
CDR3 DNA: TGTGCCAGCAGTTTTCAGGGGGCCAACGTCCTGACTTTC
CDR3 protein: CASSFQGANVLTF

clone size: once
D gene: TRBD1
V gene: TRBV6-2/TRBV6-3
J gene: TRBJ1-5
CDR3 DNA: TGTGCCAGCAGTTATCGTCCCGGGACAGGGGGCAATGTCAATCAGCCCCAGCATTTT
CDR3 protein: CASSYRPGTGGNVNQPQHF

clone size: -
D gene: -
V gene: TRBV11-3
J gene: TRBJ2-7
CDR3 DNA: TGTGCCAGCAGCTTAGGCCTAGCGTTCGAGCAGTACTTC
CDR3 protein: CASSLGLAFEQYF

clone size: once
D gene: -
V gene: TRBV5-1
J gene: TRBJ1-2
CDR3 DNA: TGCGCCAGCAGCTCGTCCGGGACTAACTATGGCTACACCTTC
CDR3 protein: CASSSSGTNYGYTF

clone size: -
D gene: -
V gene: TRBV7-3
J gene: TRBJ2-2
CDR3 DNA: TGTGCCAGCAGCTACCTAGGCTTCACCGGGGAGCTGTTTTTT
CDR3 protein: CASSYLGFTGELFF

clone size: -
D gene: -
V gene: TRBV4-1
J gene: TRBJ2-7
CDR3 DNA: TGCGCCAGCAGCCAAGACCCACCCGGGAGTTCCTACGAGCAGTACTTC
CDR3 protein: CASSQDPPGSSYEQYF

clone size: -
D gene: -
V gene: TRBV2
J gene: TRBJ1-2
CDR3 DNA: TGTGCCAGCAGTGCGAGACAAGGAAGTACTGGCTACACCTTC
CDR3 protein: CASSARQGSTGYTF

clone size: -
D gene: TRBD1
V gene: TRBV28
J gene: TRBJ2-7
CDR3 DNA: TGTGCCAGCAGAGGACAGGGTAACTACGAGCAGTACTTC
CDR3 protein: CASRGQGNYEQYF

clone size: -
D gene: -
V gene: TRBV3-1/TRBV3-2
J gene: TRBJ2-1
CDR3 DNA: TGTGCCAGCAGCCCGGACACGAGACTCTACAATGAGCAGTTCTTC
CDR3 protein: CASSPDTRLYNEQFF

clone size: -
D gene: -
V gene: TRBV4-1
J gene: TRBJ1-4
CDR3 DNA: TGCGCCAGCAGCCGACAGATAACTAATGAAAAACTGTTTTTT
CDR3 protein: CASSRQITNEKLFF

clone size: once
D gene: TRBD1
V gene: TRBV2
J gene: TRBJ1-1
CDR3 DNA: TGTGCCAGCAGGATTACCAGGGACAGGGGAGGCACTGAAGCTTTCTTT
CDR3 protein: CASRITRDRGGTEAFF

clone size: -
D gene: -
V gene: TRBV11-2
J gene: TRBJ1-2
CDR3 DNA: TGTGCCAGCAGCTTAGACCCCCGCCGACCGGGCTATGGCTACACCTTC
CDR3 protein: CASSLDPRRPGYGYTF

clone size: -
D gene: TRBD1
V gene: TRBV5-4
J gene: TRBJ2-7
CDR3 DNA: TGTGCCAGCAGCCAGAGGGGGCGATCCTACGAGCAGTACTTC
CDR3 protein: CASSQRGRSYEQYF

clone size: -
D gene: TRBD1
V gene: TRBV19
J gene: TRBJ1-3
CDR3 DNA: TGTGCCAGTCTGGACAGGTGGATCTCTGGAAACACCATATATTTT
CDR3 protein: CASLDRWISGNTIYF

clone size: -
D gene: TRBD2
V gene: TRBV5-1
J gene: TRBJ2-1
CDR3 DNA: TGCGCCAGCAGCCTGGACCGAGCGGGGGCGGACAATGAGCAGTTCTTC
CDR3 protein: CASSLDRAGADNEQFF

clone size: -
D gene: -
V gene: TRBV21-1
J gene: TRBJ1-5
CDR3 DNA: TGTGCCAGCAGCAACGGGGAGGGCAGGGACAAGCCCCAGCATTTT
CDR3 protein: CASSNGEGRDKPQHF